This T cell receptor beta chain was obtained from a study of T cell clonotyping in hematopoietic cell transplantation. Whole-study context: Recipients' pretransplant samples followed cytoreduction. Study-level findings and limits: Recipient TCR diversity dropped after transplant; expanded clonotypes rose from day 30 to 180. Graft donor and pretransplant recipient Inverse Simpson Index values predicted broader posttransplant TCR diversity.

The table lists this clone with a count of one. As yet, its antigen is unknown. V gave up 3 bases and J gave up 5 bases; unmatched junction bases: 6. The CDR3 totals 15 residues. The germline V gene encodes CDR1 SQVTM and CDR2 ANQGSEA. The time point is: recipient sample about 28 days before transplant, after cytoreduction. Blood collection times were about day -28 and days 30, 100, 180 posttransplant. Assay used: immunoSEQ multiplex PCR; TCRdb lists only in-frame clones, some missing. The sample consists of approximately 26,000 clones, about 79% of them appearing once. This sample comprised peripheral blood mononuclear cells, obtained before stem cell transplant. This sequence originates from a woman in her sixties or seventies with acute myeloid leukemia. Some clones in this sample may be carry-over from other donors' samples. The genes are TRBV29-1 and TRBJ2-1; 11 bases are a match to TRBD1. CDR3 sequence reads: CSVETGTGGHNEQFF. The CDR3 DNA reads as TGCAGCGTTGAGACCGGGACAGGGGGTCACAATGAGCAGTTCTTC.